This T cell receptor beta chain derives from a study of blood T cell repertoires in COVID-19. Study-level information: The United States, Italy and Spain provided the acute and convalescent COVID-19 samples. In each case, the material was cDNA or gDNA derived from T cells, B-cell-depleted T cells, or PBMCs.

In the authors' workflow: For nucleated cells, counts were estimated from reference gene primer amplification. Method: immunoSEQ multiplex PCR; TCRdb's copy keeps in-frame clones and lacks some. V and J calls and clone size are copied from that table; D and trimming were computed from the DNA. The sample has around 130,000 clones; roughly 90% are singletons. The CDR3 covers 15 residues. V was shortened by 3 bases and J by 3 bases, with 15 bases between the two germline ends. The germline V gene encodes CDR1 SGDLS and CDR2 YYNGEE. Sample: peripheral blood. The chain couples TRBV9 to TRBJ1-1; tentative D call: TRBD1 (6 bases). This receptor was obtained from a man aged 45-65 years with active COVID-19. CDR3 amino acids: CASSALDSLYTEAFF. CDR3 bases: TGTGCCAGCAGCGCTCTGGACAGTCTTTACACTGAAGCTTTCTTT. The complete variable domain, with remaining parts taken from reference TRBV9 and TRBJ1-1, reads DSGVTQTPKHLITATGQRVTLRCSPRSGDLSVYWYQQSLDQGLQFLIQYYNGEERAKGNILERFSAQQFPDLHSELNLSSLELGDSALYFCASSALDSLYTEAFFGQGTRLTVV.